The 10 T cell receptor beta chains below were found in one sample sequenced in a study of CD8 T cells in Susac syndrome. After extraction with the RNeasy kit, 0.5 to 1 ug of the RNA was reverse transcribed using random hexamers. TCRdb ran MiXCR on the immunoSEQ multiplex PCR reads and lists one entry per CDR3 protein. The sample lists roughly 200,000 distinct CDR3 sequences, roughly 92% occurring once. Sequencing input: CD4+ T cells from PBMCs. The receptors here all came from a human donor in good health.

This clonotype was seen more than once but under ten times. The chain has TRBV9 and TRBJ2-7; D is perhaps TRBD1 (6 bases). The CDR3 spans 14 residues. V was trimmed by 3 bases and J by 3 bases, leaving 13 bases between them. From germline, CDR1 is SGDLS and CDR2 YYNGEE. CDR3 sequence reads: CASSGRDTDYEQYF. CDR3 DNA sequence: TGTGCCAGCAGCGGCCGGGACACCGACTACGAGCAGTACTTC.

The chain is built from TRBV20-1 and TRBJ1-5; D unresolved. The V gene's germline CDR1 is DFQATT and CDR2 SNEGSKA (reference sequence). The CDR3 has 12 amino acids. Trimming cost V 3 bases and J 2 bases, with 5 bases left between them. The CDR3 spells CSASVRNQPQHF. CDR3 coding DNA: TGCAGTGCTAGTGTCCGCAATCAGCCCCAGCATTTT.

The J gene is TRBJ1-1, the V gene TRBV29-1; unclear D gene. The CDR3 consists of 13 residues. V lost 7 bases and J 0 bases, leaving 12 bases between the germline ends. Per germline, CDR1 SQVTM and CDR2 ANQGSEA. In nucleotides, the CDR3 is TGCAGCGGATCAGCCGGTATGAACACTGAAGCTTTCTTT. Its protein product is CSGSAGMNTEAFF.

This clonotype was counted a single time. J is TRBJ2-5 and V is TRBV5-4; 14 nucleotides match TRBD2. With V trimmed by 4 bases and J by 2 bases, 4 bases remained unmatched. This CDR3 contains 16 residues. CDR1 SGHNT and CDR2 YYREEE come from the germline V gene (reference sequence). In DNA, the CDR3 is TGTGCCAGCAGCCGGGGGACTAGCGGGGGTCAAGAGACCCAGTACTTC. The encoded protein is CASSRGTSGGQETQYF.

This rearrangement joins TRBV7-9 to TRBJ2-7, with 8 bases that match TRBD2. The germline CDR1 and CDR2 sequences are SEHNR and FQNEAQ (reference sequence). Losses at the gene ends were 5 bases for V and 3 bases for J; bases not matched to a gene: 6. CDR3 size: 14 residues. Written as DNA, the CDR3 is TGTGCCAGCAGCCGAGCGGGGGAGAACTACGAGCAGTACGTC. As protein: CASSRAGENYEQYV.

This chain links TRBV5-1 with TRBJ2-5; 7 bases fit TRBD2. The junction had 4 bases not matched to a gene; V was cut back by 0 bases and J by 2 bases. Germline V lookup: CDR1 SGHRS, CDR2 YFSETQ. The CDR3 sequence is 15 residues long. The CDR3 spells CASSLDGTNQETQYF. The CDR3 bases are TGCGCCAGCAGCTTGGACGGGACTAATCAAGAGACCCAGTACTTC.

This chain connects TRBV4-3 to TRBJ2-3, with D possibly matching TRBD1 (6 bases). CDR1 and CDR2 (germline): LGHNA, YSLEER. The CDR3 is 15 amino acids. The V and J ends lost 1 base and 2 bases respectively, with 10 bases between them. The CDR3 is CASSQAEGDTDTQYF. The CDR3 region has the DNA TGCGCCAGCAGCCAAGCCGAGGGGGACACAGATACGCAGTATTTT.

The V call is TRBV7-3, the J call TRBJ2-7; 7 bases line up with TRBD1. J gave up 8 bases and V 5 bases, and 9 bases lay outside the gene matches. CDR3 length: 13 amino acids. Per the germline V gene, CDR1 is SGHTA and CDR2 is FQGTGA. The CDR3 DNA follows: TGTGCCAGCAGCGTCGGACAGGAAACCCAGCAGTACTTC. This gives the protein CASSVGQETQQYF.

The chain is built from TRBV7-9 and TRBJ1-1; 10 bases agree with TRBD1. The CDR3 loop spans 15 amino acids. Germline loops: CDR1 SEHNR, CDR2 FQNEAQ (reference sequence). J gave up 5 bases and V 0 bases, and 3 bases lay outside the gene matches. CDR3 bases: TGTGCCAGCAGCTTAGCGGACAGGGGGGTTACTGAAGCTTTCTTT. It codes for CASSLADRGVTEAFF. The complete variable domain, with remaining parts taken from reference TRBV7-9 and TRBJ1-1, reads DTGVSQNPRHKITKRGQNVTFRCDPISEHNRLYWYRQTLGQGPEFLTYFQNEAQLEKSRLLSDRFSAERPKGSFSTLEIQRTEQGDSAMYLCASSLADRGVTEAFFGQGTRLTVV.

The CDR3 protein is CSAHMDPGSQFF. CDR3 DNA sequence: TGCAGTGCTCACATGGACCCCGGATCGCAGTTCTTC. The chain carries TRBV20-1 and TRBJ2-1; no clear D gene. V was shortened by 5 bases and J by 12 bases, with 17 bases between the two germline ends. CDR1 and CDR2 from the germline V gene are DFQATT and SNEGSKA (reference sequence). The CDR3 has 12 amino acids.